Below are 27 T cell receptor beta chains sequenced from a single sample in a study of T cells expressing NK-cell markers. TCRdb re-called the 5' RACE reads; every CDR3 protein appears as one record, without DNA. Recorded for this sample: about 260,000 distinct CDR3 sequences. The material sequenced was blood T cells: a sorted CD56 or NKG2C T cell subset, CD4+ or CD8+ T cells, or bulk PBMC T cells (not recorded which). The origin of the receptors is a woman aged 18-69 years in good health.

CDR3 region: CASRREGDEQFF. The chain is built from TRBV12-3 or TRBV12-4 and TRBJ2-1; TCRdb returns TRBD2, unconfirmable since there is no DNA. This CDR3 comprises 12 residues.

The chain carries TRBV6-5 and TRBJ1-2; TCRdb's D gene call, TRBD1, goes unchecked for lack of DNA. The CDR3 runs 15 residues. Germline V CDR1 and CDR2: MNHEY, SVGAGI. The CDR3 region is CASSYRSGTYYGYTF.

The chain combines TRBV19 with TRBJ2-2; with no DNA, the TCRdb D assignment of TRBD1 cannot be verified. Germline V gives CDR1 LNHDA, CDR2 SQIVND (reference sequence). The CDR3 runs 15 residues. CDR3: CASRDRGANTGELFF.

V gene TRBV7-9 combines with J gene TRBJ2-2. Germline CDR1 SEHNR, CDR2 FQNEAQ (reference sequence). The CDR3 extends over 15 amino acids. The CDR3 is CASSLRRLNTGELFF.

The chain links TRBV7-2 to TRBJ2-5; TCRdb proposes TRBD2, but this gene call is untestable without DNA. CDR1 is SGHTA, CDR2 FQGNSA, per germline. This CDR3 region has 13 residues. CDR3 sequence: CASRRGDQETQYF.

The V gene is TRBV6-2 or TRBV6-3, the J gene TRBJ2-7; TCRdb's D call, TRBD1, is unchecked because there is no DNA. The germline gives CDR1 MNHEY, CDR2 SVGEGT. This CDR3 is built from 15 residues. The CDR3: CATKVDSKGSYEQYF.

The J gene is TRBJ2-4, the V gene TRBV6-5; absent DNA, TCRdb's TRBD1 call cannot be checked. Germline-derived CDR1 and CDR2 are MNHEY and SVGAGI. The length of the CDR3 is 14 residues. CDR3 loop: CASSYLRDGNIQYF.

V gene TRBV6-5 combines with J gene TRBJ2-2; the TCRdb call, TRBD1, lacks DNA for checking. In germline, CDR1 is MNHEY, CDR2 SVGAGI. This CDR3 has 15 amino acids. This chain's CDR3 is CASSYSRGGTGELFF.

V usage is TRBV24-1 and J usage is TRBJ2-1. The V gene's germline CDR1 is KGHDR and CDR2 SFDVKD. This CDR3 is 17 amino acids long. The CDR3 sequence: CATSDPSTGGSYNEQFF.

The rearrangement uses TRBV20-1 and TRBJ1-6. This CDR3 has 17 amino acids. Germline loops: CDR1 DFQATT, CDR2 SNEGSKA (reference sequence). The CDR3 here is CSARDRGASSYNSPLHF.

The chain couples TRBV4-1 to TRBJ2-5; TCRdb outputs TRBD1, but without DNA this stays unchecked. From germline, CDR1 is MGHRA and CDR2 YSYEKL. The CDR3 has 14 amino acids. CDR3 protein: CASSQEEAGETQYF.

The genes are TRBV12-3 or TRBV12-4 and TRBJ2-7; the TCRdb call, TRBD1, lacks DNA for checking. This CDR3 region has 14 residues. The CDR3 region is CASRNRDSSYEQYF.

V gene TRBV19 combines with J gene TRBJ1-5. Germline V gene sequence: CDR1 LNHDA, CDR2 SQIVND (reference sequence). The CDR3 has 13 residues. CDR3 in amino acids: CASSTGLGQPQHF.

The J gene is TRBJ1-6, the V gene TRBV3-1; TCRdb returns TRBD1, unconfirmable since there is no DNA. The CDR3 covers 17 residues. The germline V gene has CDR1 LGHDT and CDR2 YNNKEL (reference sequence). CDR3 region: CASSRVLPGQGTSPLHF.

This chain uses TRBV9 with TRBJ2-1; there is no DNA to check the TCRdb D call of TRBD2. Germline CDR1 is SGDLS and CDR2 is YYNGEE. The CDR3 contains 14 residues. The CDR3 is CASGRVASYNEQFF.

The chain's CDR3 is CASSSPGQDYNEQFF. The chain couples TRBV28 to TRBJ2-1; as DNA is missing, the TRBD1 call by TCRdb cannot be tested. CDR1 is MDHEN and CDR2 is SYDVKM in the germline V gene. This CDR3 region has 15 residues.

The J gene is TRBJ1-1, the V gene TRBV20-1; without DNA, the TCRdb call of TRBD1 cannot be checked. In germline, CDR1 is DFQATT, CDR2 SNEGSKA (reference sequence). The length of the CDR3 is 13 residues. The CDR3 sequence: CSARFGGNTEAFF.

The V gene is TRBV5-4, the J gene TRBJ2-1; TCRdb's D call, TRBD2, is unchecked because there is no DNA. CDR1 is SGHNT and CDR2 is YYREEE in the germline V gene (reference sequence). The CDR3 spans 15 residues. The CDR3 reads CASSWTRAAINEQFF.

The chain is built from TRBV12-3 or TRBV12-4 and TRBJ2-3; the TCRdb D gene call, TRBD1, has no DNA to confirm it. The CDR3 has 14 residues. The CDR3 sequence is CASSRGPTPDTQYF.

The gene calls are TRBV5-1 and TRBJ2-1; as DNA is missing, the TRBD2 call by TCRdb cannot be tested. This CDR3 is built from 13 residues. Germline CDR1 and CDR2: SGHRS and YFSETQ. The CDR3 loop is CASSPGTSNEQFF.

The chain joins TRBV5-1 to TRBJ1-2; TCRdb's D call of TRBD1 is untestable without DNA. Germline V gene lookup returns CDR1 SGHRS and CDR2 YFSETQ. This CDR3 contains 15 residues. The CDR3 loop reads CASSPGTGEVYGYTF.

The chain recombines TRBV29-1 with TRBJ2-7; the TRBD2 assignment by TCRdb is unverifiable without DNA. This CDR3 contains 17 residues. CDR1 and CDR2 from the germline V gene are SQVTM and ANQGSEA. The chain's CDR3 is CSVGVGWSGRSSYEQYF.

The rearrangement links TRBV2 to TRBJ1-2; TCRdb indicates TRBD1, and absent DNA this call remains unverified. In germline, CDR1 is SNHLY, CDR2 FYNNEI. CDR3 length equals 14 residues. CDR3 residues: CASRTGGADYGYTF.

This sequence joins TRBV3-1 and TRBJ2-3; TCRdb reports TRBD2, a call that lacks DNA to check it against. Germline V CDR1 and CDR2: LGHDT, YNNKEL (reference sequence). The CDR3 spans 16 residues. CDR3 protein: CASSQGVQRSTDTQYF.

The V gene is TRBV7-2, the J gene TRBJ2-5; TCRdb designates TRBD2, a call that cannot be tested without DNA. The CDR3 consists of 13 residues. The V gene's germline CDR1 is SGHTA and CDR2 FQGNSA. CDR3 region: CASMWTGGETQYF.

The chain is built from TRBV5-5 and TRBJ2-2. There are 13 residues in the CDR3. CDR1 SGHKS and CDR2 YYEKEE come from the germline V gene (reference sequence). The CDR3 sequence: CASSSVTNGELFF.

This chain connects TRBV18 to TRBJ1-5. The CDR3 has 13 residues. The germline CDR1 and CDR2 sequences are KGHSH and LQKENI. CDR3 amino acids: CASARNSGQPQHF. Full variable domain (missing parts from reference TRBV18 and TRBJ1-5): NAGVMQNPRHLVRRRGQEARLRCSPMKGHSHVYWYRQLPEEGLKFMVYLQKENIIDESGMPKERFSAEFPKEGPSILRIQQVVRGDSAAYFCASARNSGQPQHFGDGTRLSIL.